This passage covers 8 T cell receptor beta chains from one sample sequenced in a study of T cell responses to AZD1222 COVID-19 vaccine. Measured with immunoSEQ multiplex PCR; TCRdb has only the in-frame clones, and not every one. The sample includes around 150,000 clones, 85% to 90% of them seen just once. The sequencing here drew on peripheral blood, taken on day 0 of AZD1222 vaccination. All receptors come from an adult in good health.

The V gene is TRBV2, the J gene TRBJ2-1; no definite D call. The V gene lost 6 bases and the J gene lost 0 bases, with 6 bases spanning the gap. The germline CDR1 and CDR2 sequences are SNHLY and FYNNEI. The CDR3 covers 13 residues. In nucleotides, the CDR3 is TGTGCCAGCAGCTTCGCCTCCTACAATGAGCAGTTCTTC. Its translation is CASSFASYNEQFF.

This rearrangement joins TRBV30 to TRBJ1-5; D not certain. The CDR3 length is 13 residues. Germline loops: CDR1 GTSNPN, CDR2 SVGIG (reference sequence). Trimming took off 4 bases at V and 0 bases at J, with 7 bases between the two ends. CDR3 coding DNA: TGTGCCTGGACAGGATCTAGCAATCAGCCCCAGCATTTT. It specifies CAWTGSSNQPQHF. The full variable domain, its missing parts supplied by reference TRBV30 and TRBJ1-5, is SQTIHQWPATLVQPVGSPLSLECTVEGTSNPNLYWYRQAAGRGLQLLFYSVGIGQISSEVPQNLSASRPQDRQFILSSKKLLLSDSGFYLCAWTGSSNQPQHFGDGTRLSIL.

The V and J genes are TRBV7-2 and TRBJ1-1; TRBD1 matches at 9 bases. This CDR3 region has 15 residues. The germline gives CDR1 SGHTA, CDR2 FQGNSA. After removal of 5 bases from V and 4 bases from J, the junction contained 8 bases not matched to a gene. CDR3 nucleotides: TGTGCCAGCAGCACGGGGACAGGGTTTATCACTGAAGCTTTCTTT. Translating it yields CASSTGTGFITEAFF.

The chain links TRBV27 to TRBJ1-1; the D gene is possibly TRBD1 (5 bases). The CDR3 is 14 amino acids. Looked up from germline, CDR1 is MNHEY and CDR2 is SMNVEV (reference sequence). Between the trimmed V and J ends, which lost 8 bases and 2 bases, there was a span of 15 bases. The CDR3 sequence is CASSLWGVNTEAFF. The CDR3 coding sequence is TGTGCCAGCTCCTTATGGGGGGTAAACACTGAAGCTTTCTTT.

The genes are TRBV27 and TRBJ1-6; 7 bases agree with TRBD1. The CDR3 has 15 residues. V was clipped by 7 bases and J by 1 base; unmatched bases: 4. Germline CDR1 reads MNHEY; CDR2 reads SMNVEV (reference sequence). The CDR3 sequence: CASTKGQSYNSPLHF. CDR3 sequence (DNA): TGTGCCAGCACTAAGGGACAGTCCTATAATTCACCCCTCCACTTT.

The V gene is TRBV5-8, the J gene TRBJ1-2; D remains ambiguous. The V end lost 4 bases, the J end lost 8 bases, and 33 bases lay between the germline ends. This CDR3 region has 19 residues. Germline CDR1 SGHTS, CDR2 YDEGEE. CDR3 sequence: CASSLGTTLSSLGSGGYTF. In DNA, the CDR3 is TGTGCCAGCAGCCTAGGAACAACCCTTTCCAGTTTAGGATCGGGGGGCTACACCTTC.

This clone was detected a few times. The chain combines TRBV5-1 with TRBJ2-2, with D possibly called TRBD1 or TRBD2 (6 bases each). The germline V gene encodes CDR1 SGHRS and CDR2 YFSETQ. Trimming took 3 bases from V and 6 from J, leaving 21 bases between them. The CDR3 runs to 17 residues. The CDR3 sequence: CASSYGGRTDRSGELFF. The CDR3 bases are TGCGCCAGCAGCTACGGGGGCCGGACGGACAGATCCGGGGAGCTGTTTTTT.

The rearrangement joins TRBV6-2 or TRBV6-3 to TRBJ1-2; D gene unclear. Deletions cut 4 bases from V and 4 bases from J, with 13 bases between. CDR1 is MNHEY and CDR2 is SVGEGT in the germline V gene. The CDR3 is 14 residues long. CDR3 protein: CASSWKAWGYGYTF. The CDR3 DNA is TGTGCCAGCAGTTGGAAGGCCTGGGGCTATGGCTACACCTTC.